What follows are 7 T cell receptor beta chains derived from one specimen sequenced in a study of blood T cells in healthy people across ages. Next came a second PCR, run for about 7 to 12 cycles, which used a sample-barcoded 5' primer along with a J-beta primer mix. In TCRdb, the 5' RACE reads were re-called with MiXCR into one record per CDR3 protein. The sample contains 450,000 to 700,000 distinct CDR3 sequences, 25% to 30% of which appear only once. The sample comprised blood. Source of these receptors: a woman between 70 and 85 years old in good health.

This CDR3 is CSARDSRLAGARDTQYF. The CDR3 coding sequence is TGCAGTGCTAGAGATTCGCGTCTAGCGGGGGCCAGGGATACGCAGTATTTT. This chain connects TRBV20-1 to TRBJ2-3, with TRBD2 matching 10 bases. The CDR3 consists of 17 residues. CDR1 and CDR2 from the germline V gene are DFQATT and SNEGSKA (reference sequence). V shed 0 bases, J shed 6 bases, and the junction held 12 bases outside the gene matches.

V and J are TRBV5-1 and TRBJ1-2, with 7 bases matching TRBD1. The germline V gene has CDR1 SGHRS and CDR2 YFSETQ. The CDR3 is made up of 15 amino acids. J was trimmed by 5 bases and V by 4 bases; bases with no gene match: 11. The CDR3 sequence is CASSHGTADGYGYTF. CDR3 coding DNA: TGCGCCAGCAGCCACGGGACAGCGGACGGGTATGGCTACACCTTC. Combining the CDR3 with reference TRBV5-1 and TRBJ1-2 gives the whole variable domain KAGVTQTPRYLIKTRGQQVTLSCSPISGHRSVSWYQQTPGQGLQFLFEYFSETQRNKGNFPGRFSGRQFSNSRSEMNVSTLELGDSALYLCASSHGTADGYGYTFGSGTRLTVV.

V usage is TRBV19 and J usage is TRBJ2-5; TRBD1 matches 7 bases. The J call is doubtful: the DNA matches TRBJ2-1 better. The CDR3 extends over 14 amino acids. Germline CDR1 is LNHDA and CDR2 is SQIVND (reference sequence). CDR3 protein: CASIRTGYTNEQFF. The CDR3 DNA follows: TGTGCCAGTATCAGGACAGGATATACCAATGAGCAGTTCTTC.

The chain is built from TRBV25-1 and TRBJ2-1; D may be TRBD1 (6 bases). CDR1 and CDR2 (germline): MGHDK, SYGVNS. The V end lost 0 bases, the J end lost 4 bases, and 13 bases lay between the germline ends. The CDR3 extends over 16 amino acids. The chain's CDR3 is CASSEYGRGRYNEQFF. The DNA for the CDR3 is TGTGCCAGCAGTGAATATGGAAGGGGGAGATACAATGAGCAGTTCTTC.

The table lists this clonotype with a few counts. The chain has TRBV28 and TRBJ2-5, with D perhaps being TRBD1 or TRBD2 (5 bases each). Per the germline V gene, CDR1 is MDHEN and CDR2 is SYDVKM. This CDR3 contains 18 residues. V dropped 5 bases and J dropped 0 bases, with 22 bases sitting between them. The CDR3 coding sequence is TGTGCCAGCAGTGGTTTTGCAGGGACCCATCGGTACCAAGAGACCCAGTACTTC. Translation gives CASSGFAGTHRYQETQYF.

The genes are TRBV7-2 and TRBJ2-3; weak D call: TRBD2 (5 bases). CDR1 is SGHTA and CDR2 is FQGNSA in the germline V gene. The CDR3 has 18 amino acids. With 2 bases removed from V and 2 bases from J, the gap between germline ends came to 20 bases. DNA of the CDR3: TGTGCCAGCAGCTTACGGATTCACCTAGCTAGCCCCACAGATACGCAGTATTTT. It translates to CASSLRIHLASPTDTQYF. The full variable domain, in which reference TRBV7-2 and TRBJ2-3 provide the parts outside the CDR3, is GAGVSQSPSNKVTEKGKDVELRCDPISGHTALYWYRQSLGQGLEFLIYFQGNSAPDKSGLPSDRFSAERTGGSVSTLTIQRTQQEDSAVYLCASSLRIHLASPTDTQYFGPGTRLTVL.

This clonotype was seen only a few times. The chain couples TRBV19 to TRBJ2-5, with 10 bases that match TRBD1. Germline CDR1 is LNHDA and CDR2 is SQIVND (reference sequence). The length of the CDR3 is 13 residues. Trimming at V came to 10 bases and at J to 7 bases, leaving 9 bases not matched to a gene. CDR3 bases: TGTGCCACTATGGGACAGGGGAGGGGGACCCAGTACTTC. Protein product: CATMGQGRGTQYF.